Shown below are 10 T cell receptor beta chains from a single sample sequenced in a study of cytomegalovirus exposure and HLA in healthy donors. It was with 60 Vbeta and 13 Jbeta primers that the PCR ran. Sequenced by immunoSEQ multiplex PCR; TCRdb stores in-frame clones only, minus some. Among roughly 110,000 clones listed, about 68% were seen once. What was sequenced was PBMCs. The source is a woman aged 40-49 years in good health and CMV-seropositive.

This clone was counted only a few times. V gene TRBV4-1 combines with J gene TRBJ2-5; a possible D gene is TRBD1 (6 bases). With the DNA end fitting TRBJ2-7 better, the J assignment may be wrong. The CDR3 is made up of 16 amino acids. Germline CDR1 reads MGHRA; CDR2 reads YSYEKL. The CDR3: CASSQAPTGGVYEQYF. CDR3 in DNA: TGCGCCAGCAGCCAAGCACCGACAGGAGGAGTTTACGAGCAGTACTTC.

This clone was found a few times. The CDR3 nucleotides read TGTGCCTGGAGTTCGGGCGGAGGGACTGAAGCTTTCTTT. The encoded protein is CAWSSGGGTEAFF. The rearrangement uses TRBV30 and TRBJ1-1; the D is unclear. V was shortened by 2 bases and J by 5 bases, with 12 bases between the two germline ends. The germline CDR1 and CDR2 sequences are GTSNPN and SVGIG (reference sequence). This CDR3 is built from 13 residues.

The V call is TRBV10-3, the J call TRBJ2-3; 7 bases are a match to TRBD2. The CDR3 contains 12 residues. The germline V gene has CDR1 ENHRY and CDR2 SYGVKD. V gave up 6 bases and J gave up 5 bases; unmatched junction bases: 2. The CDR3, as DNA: TGTGCCATCAGGAGGGAGGGAGATACGCAGTATTTT. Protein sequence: CAIRREGDTQYF.

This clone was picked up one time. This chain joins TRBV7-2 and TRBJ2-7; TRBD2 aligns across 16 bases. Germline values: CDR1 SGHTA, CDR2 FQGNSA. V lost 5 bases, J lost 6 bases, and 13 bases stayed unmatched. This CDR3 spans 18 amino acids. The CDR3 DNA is TGTGCCAGCAGCCCCGGGACTAGCGGGGGGGCCCGATTAAGCGAGCAGTACTTC. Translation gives CASSPGTSGGARLSEQYF.

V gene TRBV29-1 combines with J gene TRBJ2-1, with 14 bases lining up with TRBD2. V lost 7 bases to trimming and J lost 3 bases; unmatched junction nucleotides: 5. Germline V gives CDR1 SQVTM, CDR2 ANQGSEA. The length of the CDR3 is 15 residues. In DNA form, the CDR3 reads TGCAGCGCACAAGGGACTAGCGGGAGCTACAATGAGCAGTTCTTC. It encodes CSAQGTSGSYNEQFF.

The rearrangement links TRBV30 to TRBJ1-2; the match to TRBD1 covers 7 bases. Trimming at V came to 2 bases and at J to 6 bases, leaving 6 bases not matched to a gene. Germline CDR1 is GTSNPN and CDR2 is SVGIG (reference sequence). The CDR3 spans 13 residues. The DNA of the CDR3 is TGTGCCTGGAGTAAACAGGGGATCGATGGCTACACCTTC. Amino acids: CAWSKQGIDGYTF.

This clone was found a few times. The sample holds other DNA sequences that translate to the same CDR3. The DNA of the CDR3 is TGTGCCTGGATCTCTAGCGGGAGGGGGGCGAACACCGGGGAGCTGTTTTTT. Protein sequence: CAWISSGRGANTGELFF. The chain uses TRBV30 and TRBJ2-2; 12 positions agree with TRBD2. Germline V gives CDR1 GTSNPN, CDR2 SVGIG (reference sequence). The CDR3 runs 17 residues. Unmatched junction bases numbered 6, after V lost 4 bases and J lost 0 bases.

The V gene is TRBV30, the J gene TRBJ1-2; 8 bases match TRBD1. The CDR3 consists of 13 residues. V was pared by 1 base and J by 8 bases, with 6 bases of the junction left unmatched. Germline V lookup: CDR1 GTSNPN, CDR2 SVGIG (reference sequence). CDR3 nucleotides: TGTGCCTGGAGTGGGACAGGGATGGGCGGCTACACCTTC. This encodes CAWSGTGMGGYTF.

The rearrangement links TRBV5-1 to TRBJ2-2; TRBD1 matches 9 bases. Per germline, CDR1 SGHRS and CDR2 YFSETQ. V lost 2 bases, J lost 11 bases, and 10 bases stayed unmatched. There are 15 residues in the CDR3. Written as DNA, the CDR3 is TGCGCCAGCAGCTTCTCCGGGACAGGGCTTTTCGAGCTGTTTTTT. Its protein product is CASSFSGTGLFELFF.

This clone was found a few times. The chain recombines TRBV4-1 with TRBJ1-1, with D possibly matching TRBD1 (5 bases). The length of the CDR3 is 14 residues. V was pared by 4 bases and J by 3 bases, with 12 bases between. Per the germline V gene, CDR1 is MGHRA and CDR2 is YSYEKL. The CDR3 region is CASSPMSGYTEAFF. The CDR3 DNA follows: TGCGCCAGCAGCCCCATGTCAGGGTACACTGAAGCTTTCTTT.